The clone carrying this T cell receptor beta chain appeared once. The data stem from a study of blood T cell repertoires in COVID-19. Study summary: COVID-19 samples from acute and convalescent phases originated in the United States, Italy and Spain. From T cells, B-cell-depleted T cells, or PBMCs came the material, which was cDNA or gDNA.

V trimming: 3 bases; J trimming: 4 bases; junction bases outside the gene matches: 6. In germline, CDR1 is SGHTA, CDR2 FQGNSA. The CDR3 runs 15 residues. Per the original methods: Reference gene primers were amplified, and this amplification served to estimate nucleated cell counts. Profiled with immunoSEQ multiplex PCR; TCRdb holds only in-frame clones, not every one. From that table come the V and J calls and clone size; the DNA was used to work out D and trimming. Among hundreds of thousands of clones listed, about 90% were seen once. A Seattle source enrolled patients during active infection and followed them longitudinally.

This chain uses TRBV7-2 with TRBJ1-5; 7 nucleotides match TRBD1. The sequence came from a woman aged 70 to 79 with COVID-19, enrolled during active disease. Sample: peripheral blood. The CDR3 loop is CASSFKGQPNQPQHF. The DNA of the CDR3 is TGTGCCAGCAGCTTCAAGGGACAGCCTAATCAGCCCCAGCATTTT.